The 20 T cell receptor beta chains given below trace back to one sample, sequenced in a study of glioma-infiltrating T cells after dendritic cell vaccination. Clones were sequenced by immunoSEQ multiplex PCR, and TCRdb holds only the in-frame ones, with some missing. The table has 45,000 to 60,000 clones, just under 85% seen once. Time point denoted: after dendritic cell vaccination, including at tumor progression/relapse. The specimen comprised blood, sampled after dendritic cell vaccination. All receptors derive from a human donor with glioblastoma.

This clone was counted between two and nine times. J is TRBJ1-1 and V is TRBV30; the D gene is possibly TRBD1 (6 bases). Germline loops: CDR1 GTSNPN, CDR2 SVGIG (reference sequence). This CDR3 is built from 15 residues. Trimming shortened V by 1 base and J by 4 bases, and 16 bases separated the two germline ends. The CDR3 loop is CAWSGTHRAGTEAFF. The CDR3 nucleotides read TGTGCCTGGAGTGGCACCCACAGGGCTGGCACTGAAGCTTTCTTT.

The rearrangement links TRBV30 to TRBJ1-6, with a weak D call TRBD1 (6 bases). The V gene lost 0 bases and the J gene lost 10 bases, with 16 bases spanning the gap. This CDR3 spans 15 amino acids. In germline, CDR1 is GTSNPN, CDR2 SVGIG (reference sequence). The CDR3 DNA sequence: TGTGCCTGGAGTGTACACAGGGTAGGGAACTCACCCCTCCACTTT. Its translation: CAWSVHRVGNSPLHF.

The V call is TRBV5-3, the J call TRBJ1-4, with a tentative D call TRBD1 (6 bases). TRBV5-3 belongs to the ORF category, with a function that is uncertain. V was shortened by 1 base and J by 7 bases, with 11 bases between the two germline ends. The CDR3 runs to 14 residues. The CDR3 loop reads CARSLNRATEKLFF. The CDR3 DNA is TGTGCCAGAAGCTTGAACAGGGCTACTGAAAAACTGTTTTTT.

V usage is TRBV19 and J usage is TRBJ1-5; D is unclear. V shed 0 bases and J shed 0 bases, with 12 bases lying between them. The CDR3 consists of 17 residues. The germline gives CDR1 LNHDA, CDR2 SQIVND (reference sequence). In nucleotides, the CDR3 is TGTGCCAGTAGTATAGAGGCCCGACTCATTAGCAATCAGCCCCAGCATTTT. Translation gives CASSIEARLISNQPQHF.

The chain uses TRBV6-5 and TRBJ1-1; no firm D call. V was trimmed by 0 bases and J by 5 bases, leaving 7 bases between them. This CDR3 has 13 residues. Germline V CDR1 and CDR2: MNHEY, SVGAGI. CDR3 DNA sequence: TGTGCCAGCAGTTACTCCCAGTTGACTGAAGCTTTCTTT. Protein product: CASSYSQLTEAFF.

The chain couples TRBV30 to TRBJ1-2, with D perhaps TRBD1 (5 bases). Between the trimmed V and J ends, which lost 3 bases and 8 bases, there was a span of 16 bases. Germline values: CDR1 GTSNPN, CDR2 SVGIG (reference sequence). The CDR3 runs 13 residues. The DNA for the CDR3 is TGTGCCTGGAGCGCGGCTTGGGGGGTCGGCTACACCTTC. It translates to CAWSAAWGVGYTF.

This sequence joins TRBV19 and TRBJ1-2; weak D call: TRBD1 (6 bases). CDR3 length: 14 residues. The V end lost 7 bases, the J end lost 7 bases, and 19 bases lay between the germline ends. The V gene's germline CDR1 is LNHDA and CDR2 SQIVND (reference sequence). The CDR3 loop is CASILHPGAFGYTF. CDR3 nucleotide sequence: TGTGCCAGTATCCTCCACCCAGGGGCTTTTGGCTACACCTTC.

The chain uses TRBV2 and TRBJ1-6; 8 bases agree with TRBD1. Germline CDR1 SNHLY, CDR2 FYNNEI. V was pared by 5 bases and J by 6 bases, with 9 bases of the junction left unmatched. CDR3 size: 16 residues. The CDR3 loop reads CASSQGARDRNSPLHF. In nucleotides, the CDR3 is TGTGCCAGCAGTCAGGGGGCCCGAGATCGTAATTCACCCCTCCACTTT.

This clone has a single count. This chain joins TRBV6-5 and TRBJ2-5, with D maybe TRBD1 (5 bases). V was clipped by 6 bases and J by 3 bases, with 11 bases between them. CDR1 is MNHEY, CDR2 SVGAGI, per germline. The CDR3 covers 13 residues. In DNA form, the CDR3 reads TGTGCCAGCAGCACCCAGGGAAAAGAGACCCAGTACTTC. Encoded protein: CASSTQGKETQYF.

This chain uses TRBV9 with TRBJ1-2; 9 nucleotides agree with TRBD1. The CDR3 sequence is 17 residues long. The trim removed 3 bases at V and 4 bases at J, leaving 13 bases unmatched. Germline loops: CDR1 SGDLS, CDR2 YYNGEE. The CDR3 loop is CASSAAGTGPPAYGYTF. CDR3 coding DNA: TGTGCCAGCAGCGCAGCCGGGACAGGGCCCCCGGCCTATGGCTACACCTTC.

The gene calls are TRBV30 and TRBJ1-2, with TRBD1 matching 7 bases. Germline CDR1 and CDR2: GTSNPN and SVGIG (reference sequence). This CDR3 has 13 residues. V lost 0 bases, J lost 8 bases, and 6 bases stayed unmatched. The DNA for the CDR3 is TGTGCCTGGAGTGTCACAGGGGATTTAGGCTACACCTTC. Translation: CAWSVTGDLGYTF.

This chain joins TRBV4-1 and TRBJ2-5; TRBD2 matches 12 bases. The V gene's germline CDR1 is MGHRA and CDR2 YSYEKL. The junction had 16 bases not matched to a gene; V was cut back by 3 bases and J by 5 bases. This CDR3 has 19 residues. As DNA, the CDR3 is TGCGCCAGCAGCCACGGGGGACTAGCGGGCCCCTCGCCCCGGGAGACCCAGTACTTC. Its translation: CASSHGGLAGPSPRETQYF.

The chain uses TRBV7-2 and TRBJ2-5, with D unresolved. The end of the DNA fits TRBJ2-7 better, so the J call may be wrong. Germline CDR1 reads SGHTA; CDR2 reads FQGNSA. The CDR3 has 12 amino acids. CDR3 in DNA: TGTGCCAGCAGCTTAGCGACTTACGAGCAGTACTTC. Translation gives CASSLATYEQYF.

The V and J genes are TRBV10-2 and TRBJ2-3; 7 bases match TRBD2. V lost 8 bases to trimming and J lost 8 bases; unmatched junction nucleotides: 4. In germline, CDR1 is WSHSY, CDR2 SAAADI. The CDR3 length is 11 residues. The CDR3 sequence is CASWGGRTQYF. The CDR3 DNA follows: TGCGCCAGCTGGGGAGGGCGTACGCAGTATTTT.

V gene TRBV7-3 combines with J gene TRBJ1-2; TRBD1 aligns across 8 bases. The CDR3 sequence is 13 residues long. The germline V gene has CDR1 SGHTA and CDR2 FQGTGA. The V and J ends lost 4 bases and 7 bases, in that order; junction bases with no gene match: 5. The CDR3 DNA sequence: TGTGCCAGCAGCTCGGCAGGGGGCGGTGGCTACACCTTC. Protein: CASSSAGGGGYTF.

In this sample, this clone turned up once. The rearrangement joins TRBV4-2 to TRBJ2-1; TRBD2 matches 8 bases. CDR1 is LGHNA and CDR2 is YNFKEQ in the germline V gene. J lost 2 bases, V lost 0 bases, and 3 bases had no gene match. CDR3 length equals 16 residues. DNA for the CDR3: TGTGCCAGCAGCCAAGAAGCGGGGGCCCCCTACAATGAGCAGTTCTTC. Its protein product is CASSQEAGAPYNEQFF.

This clone was observed once. The chain's CDR3 is CASSLSARAGNEKLFF. DNA of the CDR3: TGTGCCAGCAGTTTATCGGCCAGGGCAGGGAATGAAAAACTGTTTTTT. This chain joins TRBV27 and TRBJ1-4; D may be TRBD1 (5 bases). CDR1 is MNHEY and CDR2 is SMNVEV in the germline V gene (reference sequence). V lost 0 bases to trimming and J lost 5 bases, with 13 bases between them. The CDR3 sequence is 16 residues long.

The genes are TRBV7-9 and TRBJ1-2; 8 bases fit TRBD1. Per the germline V gene, CDR1 is SEHNR and CDR2 is FQNEAQ (reference sequence). This CDR3 region has 15 residues. Trimming cost V 4 bases and J 4 bases; bases outside gene matches: 8. CDR3 amino acids: CASSSNPGQVYGYTF. In nucleotides, the CDR3 is TGTGCCAGCAGCTCCAACCCGGGACAGGTCTATGGCTACACCTTC.

The CDR3 spells CASSFRRNQPQHF. CDR3 nucleotides: TGTGCCAGCAGCTTCAGGCGCAATCAGCCCCAGCATTTT. The rearrangement links TRBV7-2 to TRBJ1-5, with unresolved D. Trimming removed 3 bases at V and 2 bases at J, with 5 bases between. This CDR3 has 13 amino acids. Germline CDR1 reads SGHTA; CDR2 reads FQGNSA.

V and J are TRBV4-2 and TRBJ2-2; the match to TRBD2 covers 8 bases. This CDR3 has 16 amino acids. V lost 1 base, J lost 1 base, and 2 bases stayed unmatched. Germline assignment: CDR1 LGHNA and CDR2 YNFKEQ. CDR3 residues: CASSQVLAGNTGELFF. The CDR3 DNA is TGTGCCAGCAGCCAAGTGCTAGCGGGGAACACCGGGGAGCTGTTTTTT.